In its sample, the clone carrying this TCR beta chain was seen a few times. No antigen is known for it. These data belong to a study of T cell responses to AZD1222 COVID-19 vaccine. Study results and caveats: Only 5 to 7 AZD1222 recipients tested seropositive at baseline. Regions left unmutated in variants are reportedly the target of nearly half of spike-specific TCRs.

Clones were read by immunoSEQ multiplex PCR, and TCRdb kept only the in-frame ones, dropping some. The repertoire holds 80,000 to 90,000 clones, with 88% as singletons. Per the germline V gene, CDR1 is SGHTA and CDR2 is FQGNSA. The V gene end was trimmed by 5 bases and the J gene end by 6 bases; junction bases not matched to a gene: 7. This CDR3 contains 13 residues. The gene calls are TRBV7-2 and TRBJ2-7; 7 bases agree with TRBD1. The sequence derives from an adult in good health. The specimen was peripheral blood, collected on day 0 of MenACWY control vaccination. The CDR3 DNA reads TGTGCCAGCAGCCTCAAGGGACAGCTCGAGCAGTACTTC. This translates into CASSLKGQLEQYF.